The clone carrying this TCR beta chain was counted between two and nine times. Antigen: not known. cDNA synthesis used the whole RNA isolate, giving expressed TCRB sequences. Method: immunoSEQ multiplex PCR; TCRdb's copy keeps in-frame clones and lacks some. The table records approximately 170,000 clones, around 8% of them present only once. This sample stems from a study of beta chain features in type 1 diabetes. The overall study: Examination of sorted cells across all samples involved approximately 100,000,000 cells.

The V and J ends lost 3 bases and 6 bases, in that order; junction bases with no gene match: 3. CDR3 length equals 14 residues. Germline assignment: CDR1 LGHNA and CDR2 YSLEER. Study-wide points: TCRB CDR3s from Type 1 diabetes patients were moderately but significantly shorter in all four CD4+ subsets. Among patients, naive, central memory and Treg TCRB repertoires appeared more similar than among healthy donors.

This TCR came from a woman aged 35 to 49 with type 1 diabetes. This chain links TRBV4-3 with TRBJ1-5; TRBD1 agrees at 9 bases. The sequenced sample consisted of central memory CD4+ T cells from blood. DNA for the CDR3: TGCGCCAGCAGCCAGGGACAGGGTCGTCAGCCCCAGCATTTT. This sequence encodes CASSQGQGRQPQHF.